The 27 T cell receptor beta chains in this list originate from one sample, sequenced in a study of T cells in localized non-small cell lung cancer (dated by TCRdb to 2018 to 2020). Receptors were amplified or captured by the immunoSEQ multiplex PCR assay. Entries here come from immuneACCESS through TCRdb and include only in-frame sequences with V and J called. Some clones fail to appear in such tables; in the studies checked, an unresolved V gene covers under half of the shortfall, and the cause of the remainder is unknown. The sample table contains approximately 16,000 clones; only one count was recorded for around 85% of them. The ten largest make up under 30% of the sample. This sample comprised peripheral blood, obtained before any cancer treatment. The receptor source for this set is a female donor at least 60 years old with stage I squamous cell lung carcinoma.

This sequence joins TRBV5-1 and TRBJ2-3, with 9 bases identical to TRBD2. V was clipped by 1 base and J by 3 bases; unmatched bases: 6. Germline CDR1 SGHRS, CDR2 YFSETQ. The CDR3 consists of 16 residues. The CDR3 reads CASSLLISGGTDTQYF. The CDR3 region has the DNA TGCGCCAGCAGCTTGTTAATTAGCGGGGGTACAGATACGCAGTATTTT.

The chain combines TRBV6-1 with TRBJ2-7; perhaps TRBD2 as D (5 bases). Germline values: CDR1 MNHNS, CDR2 SASEGT. Trimming took off 6 bases at V and 3 bases at J, with 18 bases between the two ends. This CDR3 has 15 amino acids. The CDR3: CASRVLPGDYYEQYF. Here the CDR3 DNA reads TGTGCCAGCAGAGTTCTTCCAGGAGACTACTACGAGCAGTACTTC.

The genes are TRBV5-1 and TRBJ2-1; 8 nucleotides align to TRBD2. The CDR3 has 18 amino acids. With V trimmed by 4 bases and J by 0 bases, 12 bases remained unmatched. Germline V gene sequence: CDR1 SGHRS, CDR2 YFSETQ. CDR3 coding DNA: TGCGCCAGCAGCCGTCTCTCTAGCGGGCCAATCTCCTACAATGAGCAGTTCTTC. This codes for CASSRLSSGPISYNEQFF.

This clone was picked up a small number of times. The chain combines TRBV9 with TRBJ2-5, with unresolved D. Trimming took off 0 bases at V and 4 bases at J, with 13 bases between the two ends. The CDR3 covers 15 residues. Per the germline V gene, CDR1 is SGDLS and CDR2 is YYNGEE. CDR3 nucleotides: TGTGCCAGCAGCGTAGCTACCGGGTGGGGAGAGACCCAGTACTTC. Amino acids: CASSVATGWGETQYF.

The chain joins TRBV4-3 to TRBJ2-7; D unresolved. Germline-derived CDR1 and CDR2 are LGHNA and YSLEER. The CDR3 has 13 amino acids. Trimming cost V 0 bases and J 2 bases, with 5 bases left between them. The CDR3 DNA sequence: TGCGCCAGCAGCCAAGAGGTTACCTACGAGCAGTACTTC. Protein sequence: CASSQEVTYEQYF.

This chain uses TRBV6-6 with TRBJ2-7; 10 positions match TRBD1. The V and J ends lost 7 bases and 4 bases, in that order; junction bases with no gene match: 4. Looked up from germline, CDR1 is MNHNY and CDR2 is SVGAGI (reference sequence). The length of the CDR3 is 13 residues. The CDR3 loop reads CASTGTGVYEQYF. DNA for the CDR3: TGTGCCAGCACCGGGACAGGGGTTTACGAGCAGTACTTC.

The chain joins TRBV9 to TRBJ2-5; TRBD2 might be the D (5 bases). The V gene's germline CDR1 is SGDLS and CDR2 YYNGEE. The CDR3 is made up of 14 amino acids. The V and J ends lost 0 bases and 5 bases respectively, with 11 bases between them. The CDR3 DNA reads as TGTGCCAGCAGCGTAGTAGGAGGTCCGGAGACCCAGTACTTC. It translates to CASSVVGGPETQYF.

This clone was observed once. The V and J genes are TRBV6-5 and TRBJ1-1; 8 positions agree with TRBD1. The CDR3 spans 14 residues. Germline V gene lookup returns CDR1 MNHEY and CDR2 SVGAGI. V lost 5 bases and J lost 6; bases outside the gene matches: 8. The CDR3 here is CASSRDRTGAEAFF. The CDR3 DNA reads as TGTGCCAGCAGTCGGGACAGGACTGGGGCTGAAGCTTTCTTT.

This clone was counted a few times. The chain couples TRBV15 to TRBJ1-2; D remains unclear. V gave up 7 bases and J gave up 0 bases, with 9 bases separating them. The CDR3 runs to 13 residues. Germline-derived CDR1 and CDR2 are LNHNV and YYDKDF (reference sequence). CDR3 in DNA: TGTGCCACCACTGGCAGAGCTAACTATGGCTACACCTTC. Protein: CATTGRANYGYTF.

The rearrangement joins TRBV6-6 to TRBJ2-1; 9 bases are a match to TRBD1. V lost 2 bases to trimming and J lost 7 bases; unmatched junction nucleotides: 9. CDR3 length equals 16 residues. CDR1 MNHNY and CDR2 SVGAGI come from the germline V gene (reference sequence). The CDR3 protein is CASSYRWDRDKNEQFF. In DNA form, the CDR3 reads TGTGCCAGCAGTTACCGGTGGGACAGGGATAAGAATGAGCAGTTCTTC.

The chain is built from TRBV7-3 and TRBJ2-7, with a weak D call TRBD1 (6 bases). This CDR3 has 14 residues. Germline V gene lookup returns CDR1 SGHTA and CDR2 FQGTGA. V shed 3 bases and J shed 4 bases, with 13 bases lying between them. The CDR3 reads CASSFPGQEYEQYF. The CDR3 bases are TGTGCCAGCAGCTTCCCGGGACAAGAGTACGAGCAGTACTTC. The whole variable domain, filled in from reference TRBV7-3 and TRBJ2-7, reads GAGVSQTPSNKVTEKGKYVELRCDPISGHTALYWYRQSLGQGPEFLIYFQGTGAADDSGLPNDRFFAVRPEGSVSTLKIQRTERGDSAVYLCASSFPGQEYEQYFGPGTRLTVT.

The chain recombines TRBV5-6 with TRBJ1-1, with D perhaps TRBD1 (5 bases). The CDR3 has 16 amino acids. Germline CDR1 SGHDT, CDR2 YYEEEE. Trimming pared 2 bases from V and 0 bases from J, leaving 14 bases between. The DNA for the CDR3 is TGTGCCAGCAGCTTTTGGGCAGGGAGGATGAACACTGAAGCTTTCTTT. As protein: CASSFWAGRMNTEAFF.

The V call is TRBV6-1, the J call TRBJ2-7; D not certain. This CDR3 comprises 11 residues. Trimming took 7 bases from V and 4 from J, leaving 8 bases between them. Germline V gives CDR1 MNHNS, CDR2 SASEGT. Written as DNA, the CDR3 is TGTGCCAGCACCTCTCTATACGAGCAGTACTTC. Translating gives CASTSLYEQYF.

This chain joins TRBV7-9 and TRBJ2-1; possibly TRBD2 for D (7 bases). Germline CDR1 and CDR2: SEHNR and FQNEAQ (reference sequence). The CDR3 is 17 amino acids. V was cut by 1 base and J by 6 bases, with 19 bases left in between. CDR3 amino acids: CASSLEGWGGRRNEQFF. The CDR3 nucleotides are TGTGCCAGCAGCTTAGAAGGATGGGGGGGCCGACGCAATGAGCAGTTCTTC. The variable domain in full, completed from reference TRBV7-9 and TRBJ2-1, reads DTGVSQNPRHKITKRGQNVTFRCDPISEHNRLYWYRQTLGQGPEFLTYFQNEAQLEKSRLLSDRFSAERPKGSFSTLEIQRTEQGDSAMYLCASSLEGWGGRRNEQFFGPGTRLTVL.

The chain carries TRBV4-3 and TRBJ1-2; D gene uncertain. The CDR3 covers 14 residues. Trimming took 5 bases from V and 8 from J, leaving 18 bases between them. Germline V lookup: CDR1 LGHNA, CDR2 YSLEER. For the CDR3, the DNA is TGCGCCAGCAGCTTTCGGACGGAGGAAAGCGGCTACACCTTC. Its translation: CASSFRTEESGYTF.

The CDR3 reads CASSADSSGNTIYF. CDR3 sequence (DNA): TGTGCCAGCAGTGCTGACAGCTCTGGAAACACCATATATTTT. This chain uses TRBV2 with TRBJ1-3; a weak D match, TRBD1 (5 bases). V lost 4 bases to trimming and J lost 0 bases, with 7 bases between them. CDR3 length: 14 amino acids. The germline CDR1 and CDR2 sequences are SNHLY and FYNNEI. Filled out from reference TRBV2 and TRBJ1-3, the complete variable domain reads EPEVTQTPSHQVTQMGQEVILRCVPISNHLYFYWYRQILGQKVEFLVSFYNNEISEKSEIFDDQFSVERPDGSNFTLKIRSTKLEDSAMYFCASSADSSGNTIYFGEGSWLTVV.

The chain is built from TRBV6-1 and TRBJ1-1; tentative D call: TRBD1 (5 bases). The V and J ends lost 2 bases and 6 bases respectively, with 10 bases between them. CDR3 size: 13 residues. CDR1 is MNHNS, CDR2 SASEGT, per germline. The CDR3 reads CASSEPGLAEAFF. In DNA form, the CDR3 reads TGTGCCAGCAGTGAACCAGGGTTGGCTGAAGCTTTCTTT.

The chain has TRBV30 and TRBJ1-1; D is uncertain. Deletions cut 5 bases from V and 0 bases from J, with 4 bases between. There are 11 residues in the CDR3. The germline V gene has CDR1 GTSNPN and CDR2 SVGIG (reference sequence). The CDR3 is CAWVMNTEAFF. CDR3 nucleotides: TGTGCCTGGGTGATGAACACTGAAGCTTTCTTT.

The J gene is TRBJ1-5, the V gene TRBV27; D gene uncertain. Germline loops: CDR1 MNHEY, CDR2 SMNVEV (reference sequence). The CDR3 length is 12 residues. V lost 6 bases and J 3 bases, leaving 6 bases between the germline ends. CDR3: CASRTLNQPQHF. In nucleotides, the CDR3 is TGTGCCAGCAGGACTCTCAATCAGCCCCAGCATTTT.

The chain carries TRBV4-2 and TRBJ2-2; D gene unclear. This CDR3 region has 14 residues. With 2 bases removed from V and 5 bases from J, the gap between germline ends came to 9 bases. Germline loops: CDR1 LGHNA, CDR2 YNFKEQ. The CDR3: CASSQSQGTGELFF. The CDR3 region has the DNA TGTGCCAGCAGCCAATCCCAAGGTACCGGGGAGCTGTTTTTT.

V usage is TRBV12-5 and J usage is TRBJ2-3; 7 bases line up with TRBD2. With V trimmed by 2 bases and J by 4 bases, 9 bases remained unmatched. The CDR3 is 16 amino acids. The germline gives CDR1 LGHNT, CDR2 FRNRAP. The CDR3 is CASGLNVGTKADTQYF. CDR3 coding DNA: TGTGCTAGTGGTTTGAATGTTGGGACTAAAGCAGATACGCAGTATTTT.

The rearrangement links TRBV4-3 to TRBJ1-6; D gene unclear. Germline CDR1 reads LGHNA; CDR2 reads YSLEER. Trimming removed 3 bases from V and 0 bases from J, with 6 bases in between. The CDR3 is made up of 15 amino acids. The CDR3 DNA reads as TGCGCCAGCAGCCAGGGGAGCTCCTATAATTCACCCCTCCACTTT. Its protein product is CASSQGSSYNSPLHF.

This clone was seen a single time. The CDR3 region is CASSPGAGGGQPQHF. Here the CDR3 DNA reads TGTGCCAGCAGCCCGGGGGCAGGGGGCGGCCAGCCCCAGCATTTT. The chain recombines TRBV7-2 with TRBJ1-5; 8 positions agree with TRBD1. V lost 5 bases and J lost 7; bases outside the gene matches: 10. This CDR3 has 15 amino acids. Germline V lookup: CDR1 SGHTA, CDR2 FQGNSA.

The chain joins TRBV7-2 to TRBJ2-5; TRBD2 matches at 8 bases. The last part of the DNA fits TRBJ2-7 better; the J call may be wrong. The CDR3 length is 14 residues. The germline V gene has CDR1 SGHTA and CDR2 FQGNSA. CDR3 region: CASSFRLANNEQYF. CDR3 DNA: TGTGCCAGCAGCTTCAGACTAGCGAACAACGAGCAGTACTTC.

The rearrangement uses TRBV7-6 and TRBJ2-3, with no clear D. Germline CDR1 is SGHVS and CDR2 is FNYEAQ. The CDR3 runs 14 residues. V gave up 1 base and J gave up 3 bases, with 8 bases separating them. DNA for the CDR3: TGTGCCAGCAGCTTAGGTCCGCAAACAGATACGCAGTATTTT. This codes for CASSLGPQTDTQYF.

The gene calls are TRBV30 and TRBJ2-3, with TRBD2 matching 8 bases. V lost 2 bases and J lost 6; bases outside the gene matches: 7. Germline V gene sequence: CDR1 GTSNPN, CDR2 SVGIG (reference sequence). The CDR3 is 14 amino acids. CDR3 sequence: CAWSSAGGADTQYF. Written as DNA, the CDR3 is TGTGCCTGGAGTAGCGCGGGAGGTGCCGATACGCAGTATTTT. The full variable domain, its missing parts supplied by reference TRBV30 and TRBJ2-3, is SQTIHQWPATLVQPVGSPLSLECTVEGTSNPNLYWYRQAAGRGLQLLFYSVGIGQISSEVPQNLSASRPQDRQFILSSKKLLLSDSGFYLCAWSSAGGADTQYFGPGTRLTVL.

This clone was recorded once. The rearrangement uses TRBV30 and TRBJ1-5, with D unresolved. The V and J ends lost 1 base and 2 bases respectively, with 9 bases between them. The CDR3 is 14 amino acids. The germline CDR1 and CDR2 sequences are GTSNPN and SVGIG (reference sequence). In DNA, the CDR3 is TGTGCCTGGAGTGATGGTGAGGGCAATCAGCCCCAGCATTTT. The encoded protein is CAWSDGEGNQPQHF.